This TCR beta chain is drawn from a study of T cells after yellow fever vaccination (dated by TCRdb to between 2019 and 2020). Describing the broader study: The SMART-Seq v4 Ultra Low Input RNA kit was used to prepare libraries from fractions with low cell numbers. Bulk TCR alpha and beta repertoires were sequenced longitudinally to track T-cell clones before and after primary and booster YFV17D yellow fever vaccination. The cohort comprised two healthy male donors, one aged 18 to 29 and one aged 30 to 39 years. Bulk PBMC replicates and cell subsets were isolated from blood drawn at multiple timepoints before and after both primary and secondary immunization. General findings and caveats noted by the study authors: The secondary T-cell response was weaker than the primary response but faster, peaking on day 5 instead of day 15. Because only two donors were included in the study, the extent to which the findings can be generalized is limited. A small share of clonotypes was detected in both CD4 and CD8 compartments, with the overlap likely arising from convergent recombination. Computational filtering was needed because FACS-sorted repertoires could contain abundant contaminating clonotypes from the bulk population. Most clones expanded after primary vaccination (about 95% of CD4 and 70% to 90% of CD8) were re-detected after the booster, suggesting that broad memory maintenance occurred.

This specimen's treatment or condition label, interpreted: live attenuated yellow fever vaccine strain. At every blood-draw timepoint, two biological replicates of bulk PBMCs were collected. A standard Ficoll-Paque protocol was used to isolate PBMCs from peripheral blood. TriZol was used to extract RNA from bulk PBMCs, CD4 and CD8 fractions, and dextramer-positive and dextramer-negative fractions. TCRdb shows the sequencer as Illumina NovaSeq 6000. TCR cDNA was made using 5'RACE template switching, a step that added a universal primer site and unique molecular identifiers. Priming for cDNA synthesis came from both the TCR alpha and TCR beta constant segments. Libraries were amplified in two PCR steps, with sample barcodes and sequencing adapters added in the second step. Sequencing of libraries was done on Illumina HiSeq 2500 (2x100 bp) or NovaSeq (2x150 bp). As for the original processing: Demultiplexing of reads and collapsing into UMI consensus sequences were performed with MIGEC, and V(D)J alignment was carried out with MiXCR. Using edgeR on replicate PBMC samples, clonotypes were called vaccine-responding if FDR was below 0.01 and the log2 fold change was above 5 up to day 15. Bulk clonotypes were assigned CD4 or CD8 identity according to which sequenced CD4 or CD8 repertoire held them at higher abundance. TCRdb ran its own pipeline on the public reads, namely fastp trimming at Q25 and MiXCR clone calling, and kept in-frame beta chains. Under each unique CDR3 protein, matching rows form one entry showing the most common genes and DNA. The V and J calls reflect TCRdb's pipeline rather than the authors' work. The sample profile shows fewer than 500,000 distinct CDR3 sequences; approximately 18% of them were found once. The ten largest clones represent 15% to 20% of the sample.

This clonotype was counted only a few times. Its antigen is still unknown. Qualities for individual bases were not recorded, and no much larger clone is one base off. CDR1 is given as SGHTA and CDR2 as FQGTGA, both from the germline V gene. From the cysteine through the phenylalanine, the CDR3 covers 14 amino acids. The entry retains the CDR3 DNA only, 42 bases that are in frame from base 1. The trim is 5 bases for V and 3 bases for J, with a gap of 13 bases between the germline ends. The receptor was derived from a man aged 18 to 30 who received the YFV17D yellow fever vaccine. The material was PBMCs, obtained before the yellow fever booster vaccination. The chain employs TRBV7-3 and TRBJ2-5; perhaps TRBD1 is the D gene, with 5 bases matching. DNA sequence: TGTGCCAGCAGCCGAGGAGCCAGGGAAGAGACCCAGTACTTC. This codes for CASSRGAREETQYF.